This TCR beta chain was recorded in a study of T cells in Graves' hyperthyroidism and ophthalmopathy. Using RNA transcripts as the source, TCR beta CDR3 regions were amplified. The HTBI primer set was used in a first-round RT-PCR of the TCR CDR3. TCRdb itself ran the multiplex PCR reads through MiXCR, one entry per CDR3 protein. The sample consists of 300,000 to 450,000 distinct CDR3 sequences, around 16% of them appearing once. Diagnosis of hyperthyroidism was new in patients aged 18 to 65, and its duration was under 2 months. It was at first hyperthyroidism diagnosis, before any ophthalmopathy symptoms, that the blood sample was taken. This clonotype was seen a few times. The CDR3 is 14 amino acids. Per the germline V gene, CDR1 is DFQATT and CDR2 is SNEGSKA (reference sequence). V lost 5 bases to trimming and J lost 5 bases; unmatched junction nucleotides: 10.

The source is a woman aged 18-29 years with Graves' hyperthyroidism that later progressed to Graves' ophthalmopathy. The sample comprised blood. The genes are TRBV20-1 and TRBJ2-7, with 9 bases matching TRBD1. The CDR3 coding sequence is TGCAGTGCTCGAGGGACAGGGAATATCCACGAGCAGTACTTC. This gives the protein CSARGTGNIHEQYF.